Listed below are T cell receptor beta chains from one sample, sequenced in a study of CD8 T cells in ankylosing spondylitis. TCRdb reanalysed the 5' RACE reads using MiXCR and keeps one entry per CDR3 protein. The data contain 200,000 to 250,000 distinct CDR3 sequences, roughly a tenth of them singletons. The sequenced sample was blood, either unsorted or a sorted T cell fraction (not recorded which). The receptors were sampled from a male donor with ankylosing spondylitis or in good health (not recorded which). The CDR3 runs from the conserved cysteine through the conserved F or W. A D gene is named only where the DNA matches it firmly. Only some rows state a clone size, as once, few, many or a class for expanded clones.

CDR3 DNA: TGCGCCAGCAGCTCCCTTCGGGGGGGCACAGATACGCAGTATTTT
CDR3 protein: CASSSLRGGTDTQYF
CDR3 length: 15
clone size: many
D gene: TRBD2
V gene: TRBV5-1
J gene: TRBJ2-3

CDR3 DNA: TGCGCCAGCAGCCGGAATGGACAAACTGAAGCTTTCTTT
CDR3 protein: CASSRNGQTEAFF
CDR3 length: 13
clone size: many
D gene: .
V gene: TRBV5-1
J gene: TRBJ1-1

CDR3 DNA: TGCAGTGCTAACGCGGGGGGGACCAAAAACATTCAGTACTTC
CDR3 protein: CSANAGGTKNIQYF
CDR3 length: 14
clone size: few
D gene: TRBD2
V gene: TRBV20-1
J gene: TRBJ2-4

CDR3 DNA: TGCGCCAGCAGCCCTGACTGGTCGGGGACCCAGTACTTC
CDR3 protein: CASSPDWSGTQYF
CDR3 length: 13
clone size: .
D gene: .
V gene: TRBV5-1
J gene: TRBJ2-5

CDR3 DNA: TGTGCCAGCAGCCTACGACAGGGATCCCACGAGCAGTACTTC
CDR3 protein: CASSLRQGSHEQYF
CDR3 length: 14
clone size: few
D gene: TRBD1
V gene: TRBV14
J gene: TRBJ2-7

CDR3 DNA: TGTGCCAGCAGCTACAAGAATGAGCAGTTCTTC
CDR3 protein: CASSYKNEQFF
CDR3 length: 11
clone size: many
D gene: .
V gene: TRBV12-3/TRBV12-4
J gene: TRBJ2-1

CDR3 DNA: TGTGCCAGCCGAGCGGGACTAGCGGGGGGCAACTCCTACAATGAGCAGTTCTTC
CDR3 protein: CASRAGLAGGNSYNEQFF
CDR3 length: 18
clone size: few
D gene: TRBD2
V gene: TRBV11-1
J gene: TRBJ2-1

CDR3 DNA: TGTGCCACCAGTGATTTGATATCTAGCCCAGATACGCAGTATTTT
CDR3 protein: CATSDLISSPDTQYF
CDR3 length: 15
clone size: many
D gene: .
V gene: TRBV24-1
J gene: TRBJ2-3

CDR3 DNA: TGTGCCAGCAGCTTAGCCCCGCGCAGCACAGATACGCAGTATTTT
CDR3 protein: CASSLAPRSTDTQYF
CDR3 length: 15
clone size: many
D gene: .
V gene: TRBV7-6
J gene: TRBJ2-3

CDR3 DNA: TGCAGCGAACGGGGACAGCTGAACACTGAAGCTTTCTTT
CDR3 protein: CSERGQLNTEAFF
CDR3 length: 13
clone size: many
D gene: TRBD1
V gene: TRBV29-1
J gene: TRBJ1-1

CDR3 DNA: TGTGCCAGCAGCCTCGCAGCCATTCCACCCCTCCACTTT
CDR3 protein: CASSLAAIPPLHF
CDR3 length: 13
clone size: .
D gene: .
V gene: TRBV7-9
J gene: TRBJ1-6

CDR3 DNA: TGTGCCACCAGCAGAGGCAGGGATAATTCACCCCTCCACTTT
CDR3 protein: CATSRGRDNSPLHF
CDR3 length: 14
clone size: many
D gene: .
V gene: TRBV15
J gene: TRBJ1-6

CDR3 DNA: TGTGCCAGCAGCCCGTCCCGGCAGGAGGGGACCCAGTACTTC
CDR3 protein: CASSPSRQEGTQYF
CDR3 length: 14
clone size: .
D gene: .
V gene: TRBV7-2
J gene: TRBJ2-5

CDR3 DNA: TGTGCCAGCAGCAAGAGGACAGGGGACTATGGCTACACCTTC
CDR3 protein: CASSKRTGDYGYTF
CDR3 length: 14
clone size: few
D gene: TRBD1
V gene: TRBV7-2
J gene: TRBJ1-2

CDR3 DNA: TGTGCCACCAGCCGTGAACGCCTTAACACCGGGGAGCTGTTTTTT
CDR3 protein: CATSRERLNTGELFF
CDR3 length: 15
clone size: many
D gene: .
V gene: TRBV15
J gene: TRBJ2-2

CDR3 DNA: TGTGCCACCAGCTCGAGGGACTCCTATAATTCACCCCTCCACTTT
CDR3 protein: CATSSRDSYNSPLHF
CDR3 length: 15
clone size: once
D gene: .
V gene: TRBV5-8
J gene: TRBJ1-6

CDR3 DNA: TGTGCCAGCAGCTTAGAACAGATAGAGAACACTGAAGCTTTCTTT
CDR3 protein: CASSLEQIENTEAFF
CDR3 length: 15
clone size: many
D gene: .
V gene: TRBV7-8
J gene: TRBJ1-1

CDR3 DNA: TGTGCCAGCAGTCTAACCGGGACAGGGGATACCGGGGAGCTGTTTTTT
CDR3 protein: CASSLTGTGDTGELFF
CDR3 length: 16
clone size: .
D gene: TRBD1
V gene: TRBV27
J gene: TRBJ2-2

CDR3 DNA: TGTGCCAGCAGTTTAAGGAGCAGTAACACAGATACGCAGTATTTT
CDR3 protein: CASSLRSSNTDTQYF
CDR3 length: 15
clone size: many
D gene: .
V gene: TRBV28
J gene: TRBJ2-3

CDR3 DNA: TGTGCCAGCAGCTTCGGGGGGAGAGGAGATACGCAGTATTTT
CDR3 protein: CASSFGGRGDTQYF
CDR3 length: 14
clone size: few
D gene: TRBD2
V gene: TRBV7-3
J gene: TRBJ2-3

CDR3 DNA: TGCGCCAGCAGCTTGGAGTCGGGAACAGATACGCAGTATTTT
CDR3 protein: CASSLESGTDTQYF
CDR3 length: 14
clone size: many
D gene: .
V gene: TRBV5-1
J gene: TRBJ2-3

CDR3 DNA: TGTGCCAGCAGCTTGAGTATCACTGAAGCTTTCTTT
CDR3 protein: CASSLSITEAFF
CDR3 length: 12
clone size: many
D gene: .
V gene: TRBV5-6
J gene: TRBJ1-1

CDR3 DNA: TGTGCCAGCAGCCAAGCAAGACAGCCCACTGAAGCTTTCTTT
CDR3 protein: CASSQARQPTEAFF
CDR3 length: 14
clone size: few
D gene: .
V gene: TRBV14
J gene: TRBJ1-1

CDR3 DNA: TGTGCCAGCAGTTACTTCAACGGACAGGGCTACGAGCAGTACTTC
CDR3 protein: CASSYFNGQGYEQYF
CDR3 length: 15
clone size: many
D gene: TRBD1
V gene: TRBV6-2/TRBV6-3
J gene: TRBJ2-7

CDR3 DNA: TGCAGTGTCCAACGGCCGTCTGTCCGAGAGACCCAGTACTTC
CDR3 protein: CSVQRPSVRETQYF
CDR3 length: 14
clone size: .
D gene: .
V gene: TRBV20-1
J gene: TRBJ2-5

CDR3 DNA: TGTGCCAGCAGCTTGGGACTAGCGGGGAACTACAATGAGCAGTTCTTC
CDR3 protein: CASSLGLAGNYNEQFF
CDR3 length: 16
clone size: many
D gene: TRBD2
V gene: TRBV5-6
J gene: TRBJ2-1

CDR3 DNA: TGTGCCAGCTTGTCGGGTGCCGGGAACACTGAAGCTTTCTTT
CDR3 protein: CASLSGAGNTEAFF
CDR3 length: 14
clone size: many
D gene: .
V gene: TRBV12-3/TRBV12-4
J gene: TRBJ1-1

CDR3 DNA: TGTGCCAGCAGCTCATCGGGACAGGGAAGTGGCTACACCTTC
CDR3 protein: CASSSSGQGSGYTF
CDR3 length: 14
clone size: many
D gene: TRBD1
V gene: TRBV9
J gene: TRBJ1-2

CDR3 DNA: TGCGCCAGCAGCCAAACAGGGTCCCAAGAGACCCAGTACTTC
CDR3 protein: CASSQTGSQETQYF
CDR3 length: 14
clone size: .
D gene: .
V gene: TRBV5-1
J gene: TRBJ2-5